A selection of T cell receptor beta chains follows, all from one sample in a study of blood T cell repertoires in COVID-19. The data were produced by immunoSEQ multiplex PCR, yet TCRdb's version contains in-frame clones alone and is incomplete. Of roughly 100,000 clones in the sample, around 81% were seen once. Sequences were obtained from peripheral blood. The receptors originated from a man aged 55 to 70 with acute or convalescent COVID-19. The CDR3 runs from the conserved cysteine through the conserved F or W. Fields, in order: clone size, V gene, D gene, J gene, CDR3 protein, CDR3 DNA. A D gene is named only where the DNA matches it firmly. Not every row has a clone size; where given, it reads once, few, many or a size class.

abundance: -; v_gene: TRBV4-1; d_gene: TRBD2; j_gene: TRBJ2-3; CDR3aa: CASSQGLAGGTRTDTQYF; CDR3nt: TGCGCCAGCAGCCAAGGGCTAGCGGGGGGAACTAGGACGGATACGCAGTATTTT
abundance: -; v_gene: TRBV11-3; d_gene: -; j_gene: TRBJ2-5; CDR3aa: CAASRGFGETQYF; CDR3nt: TGTGCAGCCTCTAGGGGCTTCGGAGAGACCCAGTACTTC
abundance: -; v_gene: TRBV5-1; d_gene: TRBD2; j_gene: TRBJ2-3; CDR3aa: CASSSGLAGGTQYF; CDR3nt: TGCGCCAGCAGCTCGGGACTAGCCGGGGGTACGCAGTATTTT
abundance: -; v_gene: TRBV24-1; d_gene: -; j_gene: TRBJ2-3; CDR3aa: CATSDLYTDTQYF; CDR3nt: TGTGCCACCAGTGATTTATACACAGATACGCAGTATTTT
abundance: -; v_gene: TRBV6-1; d_gene: TRBD1; j_gene: TRBJ1-2; CDR3aa: CASSEAGTGYGYTF; CDR3nt: TGTGCCAGCAGTGAGGCCGGGACAGGCTATGGCTACACCTTC
abundance: -; v_gene: TRBV19; d_gene: TRBD2; j_gene: TRBJ2-1; CDR3aa: CASSMGGTRKQFF; CDR3nt: TGTGCCAGTAGTATGGGGGGGACTAGAAAGCAGTTCTTC
abundance: -; v_gene: TRBV7-2; d_gene: TRBD1; j_gene: TRBJ2-3; CDR3aa: CASRNTGGDTQYF; CDR3nt: TGTGCCAGCAGGAATACAGGGGGAGATACGCAGTATTTT
abundance: -; v_gene: TRBV11-3; d_gene: -; j_gene: TRBJ2-1; CDR3aa: CASSLAGYEQFF; CDR3nt: TGTGCCAGCAGCTTAGCGGGGTATGAGCAGTTCTTC
abundance: many; v_gene: TRBV4-1; d_gene: -; j_gene: TRBJ2-2; CDR3aa: CASSPRFSLISNTGELFF; CDR3nt: TGCGCCAGCAGCCCACGATTTAGCCTGATTTCGAACACCGGGGAGCTGTTTTTT
abundance: few; v_gene: TRBV27; d_gene: TRBD1; j_gene: TRBJ2-5; CDR3aa: CASAWDRGTETQYF; CDR3nt: TGTGCCAGCGCCTGGGACAGGGGCACGGAGACCCAGTACTTC
abundance: -; v_gene: TRBV24-1; d_gene: -; j_gene: TRBJ2-2; CDR3aa: CATSARGGSGTGELFF; CDR3nt: TGTGCCACCAGTGCTAGGGGGGGATCGGGCACCGGGGAGCTGTTTTTT
abundance: -; v_gene: TRBV4-1; d_gene: TRBD1; j_gene: TRBJ2-1; CDR3aa: CASSQESTGGYNNEQFF; CDR3nt: TGCGCCAGCAGCCAAGAGTCGACAGGGGGATACAACAATGAGCAGTTCTTC
abundance: -; v_gene: TRBV18; d_gene: TRBD1; j_gene: TRBJ2-7; CDR3aa: CASSLGQGATNGQYF; CDR3nt: TGTGCCAGCTCACTGGGACAGGGAGCTACAAATGGGCAGTACTTC
abundance: -; v_gene: TRBV19; d_gene: TRBD2; j_gene: TRBJ2-2; CDR3aa: CASTGTSGRGGTGELFF; CDR3nt: TGTGCCAGTACCGGGACTAGCGGGAGAGGAGGGACCGGGGAGCTGTTTTTT
abundance: -; v_gene: TRBV21-1; d_gene: -; j_gene: TRBJ2-7; CDR3aa: CASSKRLVSYEQYF; CDR3nt: TGTGCCAGCAGCAAACGACTCGTCTCCTACGAGCAGTACTTC
abundance: few; v_gene: TRBV28; d_gene: TRBD2; j_gene: TRBJ2-1; CDR3aa: CASSPRIWEGFSNEQFF; CDR3nt: TGTGCCAGCAGCCCTAGGATTTGGGAGGGATTTTCGAATGAGCAGTTCTTC
abundance: few; v_gene: TRBV11-3; d_gene: -; j_gene: TRBJ2-6; CDR3aa: CASSSSGLHSGANVLTF; CDR3nt: TGTGCCAGCAGCTCGTCGGGACTCCACTCTGGGGCCAACGTCCTGACTTTC
abundance: -; v_gene: TRBV9; d_gene: TRBD1; j_gene: TRBJ1-4; CDR3aa: CASSPRGQGEEKLFF; CDR3nt: TGTGCCAGCAGCCCCAGGGGACAGGGAGAAGAAAAACTGTTTTTT
abundance: -; v_gene: TRBV5-1; d_gene: -; j_gene: TRBJ1-2; CDR3aa: CASSLWGGSGYTF; CDR3nt: TGCGCCAGCAGCTTGTGGGGGGGCAGTGGCTACACCTTC
abundance: -; v_gene: TRBV29-1; d_gene: -; j_gene: TRBJ1-2; CDR3aa: CSVEFGRNYGYTF; CDR3nt: TGCAGCGTTGAGTTTGGGAGGAACTATGGCTACACCTTC
abundance: few; v_gene: TRBV6-4; d_gene: TRBD2; j_gene: TRBJ2-1; CDR3aa: CASSVSGTSGSNEQFF; CDR3nt: TGTGCCAGCTCGGTCTCCGGGACTAGCGGGAGCAATGAGCAGTTCTTC
abundance: -; v_gene: TRBV7-2; d_gene: TRBD1; j_gene: TRBJ1-4; CDR3aa: CASSLTLGQGREKLFF; CDR3nt: TGTGCCAGCAGCCTGACCCTTGGACAGGGAAGGGAAAAACTGTTTTTT